The source of this TCR beta chain is a study of immune characterization of retroperitoneal liposarcoma. There are a few counts of this clonotype. TCRdb analysed the PCR reads with MiXCR anew, one entry per CDR3 protein. This sample has some 7,000 distinct CDR3 sequences, with about 46% found just once. Per the germline V gene, CDR1 is MNHEY and CDR2 is SMNVEV (reference sequence). V was clipped by 5 bases and J by 0 bases, with 11 bases between them. The CDR3 length is 14 residues. This receptor was identified in a male donor with retroperitoneal liposarcoma. Sequencing was carried out using tumor tissue. The V gene is TRBV27, the J gene TRBJ2-7; D uncertain. The CDR3 region is CASSLTSNSYEQYF. The CDR3 region has the DNA TGTGCCAGCAGTCTGACCTCTAACTCCTACGAGCAGTACTTC.